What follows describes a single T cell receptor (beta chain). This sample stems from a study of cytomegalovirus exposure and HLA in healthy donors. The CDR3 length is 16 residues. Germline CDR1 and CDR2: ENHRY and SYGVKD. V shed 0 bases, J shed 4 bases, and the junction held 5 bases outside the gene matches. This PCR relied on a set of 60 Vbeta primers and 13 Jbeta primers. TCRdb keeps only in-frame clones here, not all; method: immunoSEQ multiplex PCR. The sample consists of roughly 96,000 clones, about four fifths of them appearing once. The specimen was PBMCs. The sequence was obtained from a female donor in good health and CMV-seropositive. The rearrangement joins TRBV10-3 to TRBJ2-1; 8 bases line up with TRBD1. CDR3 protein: CAISESMTGEYNEQFF. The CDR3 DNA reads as TGTGCCATCAGTGAGTCGATGACAGGGGAGTACAATGAGCAGTTCTTC.